This entry is about one T cell receptor (beta chain). Its antigen is unknown. The table came from immunoSEQ multiplex PCR; TCRdb's copy has only in-frame clones and leaves some out. The table includes tens of thousands of clones, 80% to 90% detected once. The sample is drawn from a study of T cell responses to AZD1222 COVID-19 vaccine. Findings and caveats of the study: Among AZD1222 vaccinees, only five to seven were seropositive at baseline. White British ancestry dominated among donors, who included more females, and clonal diversity was possibly underestimated. Repertoire collection took place solely once the T cell response had peaked.

The germline gives CDR1 LGHDT, CDR2 YNNKEL (reference sequence). The CDR3 totals 16 residues. V was pared by 3 bases and J by 1 base, with 4 bases of the junction left unmatched. Sample: peripheral blood, taken on day 0 of AZD1222 vaccination. The chain carries TRBV3-1 (or the pseudogene TRBV3-2) and TRBJ2-2; 8 bases line up with TRBD2. This clonotype was obtained from an adult in good health. CDR3 in DNA: TGTGCCAGCAGCCAGCGGGGGGCGGGGAACACCGGGGAGCTGTTTTTT. This sequence encodes CASSQRGAGNTGELFF.